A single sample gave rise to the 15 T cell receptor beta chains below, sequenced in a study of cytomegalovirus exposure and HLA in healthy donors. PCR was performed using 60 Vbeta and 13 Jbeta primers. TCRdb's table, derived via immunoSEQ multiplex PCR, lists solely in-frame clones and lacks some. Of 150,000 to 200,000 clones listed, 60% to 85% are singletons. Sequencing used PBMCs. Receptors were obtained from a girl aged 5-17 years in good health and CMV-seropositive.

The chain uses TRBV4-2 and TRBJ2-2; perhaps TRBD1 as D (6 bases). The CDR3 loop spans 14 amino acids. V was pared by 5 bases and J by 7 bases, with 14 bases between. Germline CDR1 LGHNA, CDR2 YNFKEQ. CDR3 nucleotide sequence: TGTGCCAGCAGCGGCCGCCAGGGGTACGGGGAGCTGTTTTTT. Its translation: CASSGRQGYGELFF.

CDR3 nucleotide sequence: TGTGCCAGCAGCGTAGCTACTGTGAGGAGAGGTAGCACAGATACGCAGTATTTT. Protein sequence: CASSVATVRRGSTDTQYF. The chain couples TRBV9 to TRBJ2-3; no clear D gene. Trimming cost V 0 bases and J 0 bases, with 17 bases left between them. This CDR3 spans 18 amino acids. Germline lookup yields CDR1 SGDLS and CDR2 YYNGEE.

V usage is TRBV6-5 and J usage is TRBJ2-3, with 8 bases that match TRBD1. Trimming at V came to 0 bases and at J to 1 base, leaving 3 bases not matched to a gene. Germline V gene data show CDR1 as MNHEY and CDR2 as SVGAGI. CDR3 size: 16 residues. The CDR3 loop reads CASSYSDRAGTDTQYF. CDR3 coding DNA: TGTGCCAGCAGTTACTCGGACAGGGCTGGCACAGATACGCAGTATTTT.

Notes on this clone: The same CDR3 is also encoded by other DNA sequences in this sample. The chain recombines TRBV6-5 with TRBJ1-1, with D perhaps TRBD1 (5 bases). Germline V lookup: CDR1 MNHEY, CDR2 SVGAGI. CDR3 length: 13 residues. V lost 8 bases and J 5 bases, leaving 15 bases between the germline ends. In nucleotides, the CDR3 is TGTGCCAGCGGCGGGGGGGGGAATACTGAAGCTTTCTTT. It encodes CASGGGGNTEAFF.

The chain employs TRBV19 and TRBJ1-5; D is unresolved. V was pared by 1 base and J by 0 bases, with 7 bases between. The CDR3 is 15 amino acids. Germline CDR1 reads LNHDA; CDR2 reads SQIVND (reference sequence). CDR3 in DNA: TGTGCCAGTAGTATAGCGGGTGATAGCAATCAGCCCCAGCATTTT. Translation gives CASSIAGDSNQPQHF.

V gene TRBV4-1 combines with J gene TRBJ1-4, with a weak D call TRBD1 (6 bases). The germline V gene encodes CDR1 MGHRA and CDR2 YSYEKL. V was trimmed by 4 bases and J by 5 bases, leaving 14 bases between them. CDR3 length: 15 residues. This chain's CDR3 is CASSRHQGSNEKLFF. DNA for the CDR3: TGCGCCAGCAGCCGGCATCAGGGGTCAAATGAAAAACTGTTTTTT.

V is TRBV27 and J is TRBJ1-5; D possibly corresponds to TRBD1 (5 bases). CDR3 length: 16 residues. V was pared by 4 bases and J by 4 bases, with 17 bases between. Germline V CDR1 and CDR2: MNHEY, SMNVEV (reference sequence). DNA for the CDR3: TGTGCCAGCAGTTCGCTCCAATGGGCAGGGAATCAGCCCCAGCATTTT. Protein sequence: CASSSLQWAGNQPQHF.

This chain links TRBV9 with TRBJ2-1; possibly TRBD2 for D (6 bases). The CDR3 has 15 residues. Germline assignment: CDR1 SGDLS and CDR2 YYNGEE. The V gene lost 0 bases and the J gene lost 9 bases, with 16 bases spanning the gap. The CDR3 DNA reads TGTGCCAGCAGCGTAGGTCCGGGGGTTGGTGCTGAGCAGTTCTTC. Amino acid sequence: CASSVGPGVGAEQFF.

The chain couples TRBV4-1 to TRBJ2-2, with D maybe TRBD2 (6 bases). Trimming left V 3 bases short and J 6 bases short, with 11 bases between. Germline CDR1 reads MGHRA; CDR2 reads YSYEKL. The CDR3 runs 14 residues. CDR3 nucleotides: TGCGCCAGCAGCCAGGTCGGGACTGCCGGGGAGCTGTTTTTT. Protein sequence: CASSQVGTAGELFF.

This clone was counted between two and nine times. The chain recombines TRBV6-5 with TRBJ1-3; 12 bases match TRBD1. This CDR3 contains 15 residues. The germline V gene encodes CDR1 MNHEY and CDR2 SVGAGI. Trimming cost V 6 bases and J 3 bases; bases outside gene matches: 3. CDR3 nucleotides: TGTGCCAGCAGAGGGGACAGGGGGCGTGGAAACACCATATATTTT. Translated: CASRGDRGRGNTIYF.

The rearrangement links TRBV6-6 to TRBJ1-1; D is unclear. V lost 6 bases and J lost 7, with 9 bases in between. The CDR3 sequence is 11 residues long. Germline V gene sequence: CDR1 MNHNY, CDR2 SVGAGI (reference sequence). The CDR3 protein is CASSRGSEAFF. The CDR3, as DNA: TGTGCCAGCAGCCGAGGTAGTGAAGCTTTCTTT.

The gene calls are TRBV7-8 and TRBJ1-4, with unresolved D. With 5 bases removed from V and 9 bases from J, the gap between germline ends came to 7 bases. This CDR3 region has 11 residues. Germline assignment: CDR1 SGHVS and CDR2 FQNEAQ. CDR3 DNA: TGTGCCAGCAGCCTATCGCAAAAACTGTTTTTT. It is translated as CASSLSQKLFF. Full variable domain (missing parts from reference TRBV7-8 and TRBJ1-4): GAGVSQSPRYKVAKRGQDVALRCDPISGHVSLFWYQQALGQGPEFLTYFQNEAQLDKSGLPSDRFFAERPEGSVSTLKIQRTQQEDSAVYLCASSLSQKLFFGSGTQLSVL.

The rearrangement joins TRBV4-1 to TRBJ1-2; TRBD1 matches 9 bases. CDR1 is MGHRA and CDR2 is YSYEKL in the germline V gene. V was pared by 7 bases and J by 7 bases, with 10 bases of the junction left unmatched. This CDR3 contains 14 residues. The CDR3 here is CASTKGQGPSGYTF. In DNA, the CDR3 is TGCGCCAGCACAAAAGGACAGGGGCCGAGTGGCTACACCTTC.

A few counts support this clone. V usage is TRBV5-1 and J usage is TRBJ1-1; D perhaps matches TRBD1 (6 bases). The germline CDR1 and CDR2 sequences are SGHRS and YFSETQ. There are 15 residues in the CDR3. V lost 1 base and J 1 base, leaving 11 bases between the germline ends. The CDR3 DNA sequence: TGCGCCAGCAGCTTGTTTCGGGGACAGAACACTGAAGCTTTCTTT. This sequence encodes CASSLFRGQNTEAFF.

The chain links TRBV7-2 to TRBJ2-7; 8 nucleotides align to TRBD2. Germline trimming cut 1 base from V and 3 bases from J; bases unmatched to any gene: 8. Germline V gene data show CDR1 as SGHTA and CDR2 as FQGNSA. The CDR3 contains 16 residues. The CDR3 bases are TGTGCCAGCAGCTTAGGGGGCGGGGGGCCCGGCTACGAGCAGTACTTC. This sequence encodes CASSLGGGGPGYEQYF.